Presented here are 19 T cell receptor beta chains from one specimen sequenced in a study of T cell responses to AZD1222 COVID-19 vaccine. The repertoire was sequenced with immunoSEQ multiplex PCR; TCRdb's copy has only in-frame clones and lacks some. The sample shows 95,000 to 150,000 clones, around 94% of them seen only once. The sequencing used peripheral blood, collected on day 0 of AZD1222 vaccination. These receptors all stem from an adult in good health.

V gene TRBV29-1 combines with J gene TRBJ1-2; perhaps TRBD1 as D (5 bases). The germline CDR1 and CDR2 sequences are SQVTM and ANQGSEA. V was shortened by 8 bases and J by 3 bases, with 16 bases between the two germline ends. The CDR3 loop spans 13 amino acids. The CDR3 is CSSADTTHYGYTF. The CDR3 bases are TGCAGCTCGGCGGACACCACACACTATGGCTACACCTTC.

The chain uses TRBV2 and TRBJ1-6; D is ambiguous. Germline loops: CDR1 SNHLY, CDR2 FYNNEI. The ends were cut back, 6 bases at V and 4 bases at J, with 13 bases in the middle. The CDR3 is 15 amino acids. Here the CDR3 DNA reads TGTGCCAGCAGGGAGGACGTAGGTTATAATTCACCCCTCCACTTT. Translating it yields CASREDVGYNSPLHF.

The gene calls are TRBV18 and TRBJ1-1; D remains ambiguous. This CDR3 spans 14 amino acids. The germline V gene encodes CDR1 KGHSH and CDR2 LQKENI. The V end lost 5 bases, the J end lost 5 bases, and 15 bases lay between the germline ends. Here the CDR3 DNA reads TGTGCCAGCTCAAGGGAGGAGCTGAGGACTGAAGCTTTCTTT. Its protein product is CASSREELRTEAFF.

The CDR3 region is CASSERGYYGYTF. The CDR3 DNA sequence: TGTGCCAGCAGTGAACGCGGGTACTATGGCTACACCTTC. This chain uses TRBV6-1 with TRBJ1-2; D not resolved. Germline assignment: CDR1 MNHNS and CDR2 SASEGT. Trimming left V 2 bases short and J 3 bases short, with 7 bases between. The CDR3 runs to 13 residues.

This clone was seen once. The chain is built from TRBV2 and TRBJ2-5; 12 bases agree with TRBD2. The length of the CDR3 is 17 residues. Trimming took 1 base from V and 5 from J; bases not matched to a gene: 8. Germline loops: CDR1 SNHLY, CDR2 FYNNEI. The CDR3 nucleotides are TGTGCCAGCAGTGAAGGGAGGTCTAGCGGGGGGGGCGAGACCCAGTACTTC. Amino acid sequence: CASSEGRSSGGGETQYF.

The V and J genes are TRBV30 and TRBJ1-1; TRBD1 matches 9 bases. The V and J ends lost 4 bases and 11 bases, in that order; junction bases with no gene match: 8. CDR1 is GTSNPN, CDR2 SVGIG, per germline (reference sequence). The CDR3 consists of 12 residues. The CDR3 sequence is CAWKNRGPKAFF. The CDR3 coding sequence is TGTGCCTGGAAGAACAGGGGGCCGAAGGCTTTCTTT.

J is TRBJ1-1 and V is TRBV30, with D perhaps matching TRBD1 (5 bases). The germline V gene encodes CDR1 GTSNPN and CDR2 SVGIG (reference sequence). The ends were cut back, 2 bases at V and 10 bases at J, with 17 bases in the middle. CDR3 size: 13 residues. The CDR3 region is CAWSPGTDLGAFF. The CDR3 DNA reads TGTGCCTGGAGTCCTGGGACGGATCTGGGAGCTTTCTTT. The full variable domain, rest sourced from reference TRBV30 and TRBJ1-1, is SQTIHQWPATLVQPVGSPLSLECTVEGTSNPNLYWYRQAAGRGLQLLFYSVGIGQISSEVPQNLSASRPQDRQFILSSKKLLLSDSGFYLCAWSPGTDLGAFFGQGTRLTVV.

This clone was found once. J is TRBJ1-2 and V is TRBV7-9, with 10 bases that match TRBD1. Trimming removed 5 bases from V and 6 bases from J; junction bases left unmatched: 6. This CDR3 has 14 residues. Germline V gene sequence: CDR1 SEHNR, CDR2 FQNEAQ (reference sequence). The CDR3 coding sequence is TGTGCCAGCAGCCCCCTAGGACAGGGGGATGGCTACACCTTC. Translating it yields CASSPLGQGDGYTF.

This rearrangement joins TRBV7-3 to TRBJ1-3; D unclear. V lost 4 bases and J 4 bases, leaving 11 bases between the germline ends. The CDR3 loop spans 14 amino acids. In germline, CDR1 is SGHTA, CDR2 FQGTGA. CDR3 amino acids: CASSSLEGGNTIYF. The CDR3 bases are TGTGCCAGCAGCTCCCTTGAGGGAGGAAACACCATATATTTT.

The chain combines TRBV28 with TRBJ1-2; 7 bases match TRBD1. The CDR3 sequence is 15 residues long. Germline-derived CDR1 and CDR2 are MDHEN and SYDVKM. With V trimmed by 8 bases and J by 5 bases, 14 bases remained unmatched. The CDR3 coding sequence is TGTGCCAGCTCGATGCCCGGGACAGTGTCGTATGGCTACACCTTC. This translates into CASSMPGTVSYGYTF.

The chain has TRBV25-1 and TRBJ1-2, with a weak D call TRBD1 (5 bases). The CDR3 is made up of 11 amino acids. In germline, CDR1 is MGHDK, CDR2 SYGVNS. V lost 7 bases and J lost 8, with 11 bases in between. The CDR3 DNA follows: TGTGCCAGCACCGGGGGGAGAGGCTACACCTTC. The encoded protein is CASTGGRGYTF.

The chain carries TRBV7-8 and TRBJ1-1; possibly TRBD1 for D (6 bases). CDR3 length: 14 amino acids. V dropped 0 bases and J dropped 5 bases, with 10 bases sitting between them. CDR1 and CDR2 (germline): SGHVS, FQNEAQ. The CDR3 DNA reads TGTGCCAGCAGCTTAGCAGGGGGGGGAACTGAAGCTTTCTTT. This translates into CASSLAGGGTEAFF.

The rearrangement joins TRBV7-2 to TRBJ2-1, with 14 bases identical to TRBD2. Germline V gene sequence: CDR1 SGHTA, CDR2 FQGNSA. V was pared by 5 bases and J by 7 bases, with 7 bases of the junction left unmatched. The CDR3 sequence is 16 residues long. CDR3 protein: CASSLRLAGGPNEQFF. The CDR3 DNA follows: TGTGCCAGCAGCCTCCGACTAGCGGGAGGGCCGAATGAGCAGTTCTTC.

The gene calls are TRBV19 and TRBJ2-1; TRBD2 agrees at 10 bases. After removal of 6 bases from V and 5 bases from J, the junction contained 7 bases not matched to a gene. The V gene's germline CDR1 is LNHDA and CDR2 SQIVND (reference sequence). The CDR3 covers 15 residues. CDR3: CASSRAGGINNEQFF. Here the CDR3 DNA reads TGTGCCAGTAGCAGAGCGGGGGGGATCAACAATGAGCAGTTCTTC.

J is TRBJ2-1 and V is TRBV19, with 8 bases matching TRBD1. The CDR3 totals 15 residues. V lost 5 bases and J lost 2; bases outside the gene matches: 5. Germline V gene data show CDR1 as LNHDA and CDR2 as SQIVND (reference sequence). The CDR3 is CASSLDRGAYNEQFF. CDR3 bases: TGTGCCAGTAGTCTCGACAGGGGCGCCTACAATGAGCAGTTCTTC.

This sequence joins TRBV9 and TRBJ1-2; TRBD1 matches at 11 bases. The CDR3 consists of 16 residues. Trimming at V came to 0 bases and at J to 4 bases, leaving 5 bases not matched to a gene. Germline V lookup: CDR1 SGDLS, CDR2 YYNGEE. CDR3 in DNA: TGTGCCAGCAGCGTAGGAGGACAGGGGGCGAGCTATGGCTACACCTTC. This translates into CASSVGGQGASYGYTF. Using reference TRBV9 and TRBJ1-2 for the parts outside the CDR3, the full variable domain is DSGVTQTPKHLITATGQRVTLRCSPRSGDLSVYWYQQSLDQGLQFLIQYYNGEERAKGNILERFSAQQFPDLHSELNLSSLELGDSALYFCASSVGGQGASYGYTFGSGTRLTVV.

The chain's CDR3 is CASSEQGSSGNTIYF. CDR3 DNA sequence: TGTGCCAGCAGTGAACAGGGGAGCTCTGGAAACACCATATATTTT. V gene TRBV25-1 combines with J gene TRBJ1-3; TRBD1 is a possible D gene (6 bases). The CDR3 spans 15 residues. Trimming left V 2 bases short and J 0 bases short, with 8 bases between. Germline V gives CDR1 MGHDK, CDR2 SYGVNS.

The V gene is TRBV15, the J gene TRBJ1-1; weak D call: TRBD1 (6 bases). Looked up from germline, CDR1 is LNHNV and CDR2 is YYDKDF (reference sequence). The CDR3 totals 15 residues. The V end lost 3 bases, the J end lost 4 bases, and 15 bases lay between the germline ends. The CDR3 reads CATSRGGGARTEAFF. CDR3 nucleotide sequence: TGTGCCACCAGCAGGGGAGGGGGGGCGCGCACTGAAGCTTTCTTT.

This clone has just one count. The chain carries TRBV2 and TRBJ2-5; D is ambiguous. V was cut by 2 bases and J by 0 bases, with 13 bases left in between. The germline V gene encodes CDR1 SNHLY and CDR2 FYNNEI. The CDR3 spans 16 residues. The CDR3 DNA is TGTGCCAGCAGTGAAATTGGTTTTTCATACCAAGAGACCCAGTACTTC. It encodes CASSEIGFSYQETQYF.